Listed below are T cell receptor beta chains from one sample, sequenced in a study of CXCR3-negative and CXCR3-positive naive CD8 T cells. From the 5' RACE reads, TCRdb lists one entry per CDR3 protein and no DNA. The sample features about 150,000 distinct CDR3 sequences, with around 0.5% in its top ten. The sequencing sample was made of naive CXCR3+ CD8+ T cells from blood. The receptors were sampled from a human donor in good health. Some clones in this sample may be carry-over from other donors' samples. CDR3s include the opening cysteine and the closing phenylalanine or tryptophan.

J gene,CDR3 length,V gene,CDR3 protein
TRBJ1-5,14,TRBV5-1,CASSPTGDNQPQHF
TRBJ2-2,15,TRBV27,CASSSSRDYLGELFF
TRBJ2-1,16,TRBV12-3/TRBV12-4,CASSLAFGTGVNEQFF
TRBJ2-7,14,TRBV15,CATSREDRAYEQYF
TRBJ2-5,16,TRBV5-6,CASSSGAGGTAETQYF
TRBJ1-2,14,TRBV20-1,CSARDLRDVYGYTF
TRBJ2-1,16,TRBV11-3,CASRQNSGGTEDEQFF
TRBJ2-5,13,TRBV4-1,CASSQPRGETQYF
TRBJ1-2,15,TRBV29-1,CSDWTLLTGTYGYTF
TRBJ1-4,14,TRBV6-5,CASSSGTGGEKLFF
TRBJ2-2,15,TRBV7-3,CASSPGHMNTGELFF
TRBJ2-1,15,TRBV28,CASSFGTSGANEQFF
TRBJ1-1,12,TRBV28,CASTLSNTEAFF
TRBJ1-1,14,TRBV7-9,CASSSAGQGGEAFF
TRBJ2-2,16,TRBV6-2/TRBV6-3,CASSYRAPRGTGELFF
TRBJ2-2,15,TRBV20-1,CSAREAGAPTGELFF
TRBJ2-1,14,TRBV28,CASRVRSSYNEQFF
TRBJ2-5,15,TRBV28,CAVRLAGGSWETQYF
TRBJ2-1,13,TRBV29-1,CSVTLQGIGEQFF
TRBJ1-2,12,TRBV29-1,CSAEGTDEGYTF
TRBJ2-1,14,TRBV5-4,CASSLPPPGNEQFF
TRBJ1-2,13,TRBV27,CASSFARDSGYTF
TRBJ1-2,16,TRBV25-1,CASSELETGGDYGYTF